Listed here is a single T cell receptor (beta chain). Its antigen is currently not known. Per-base quality was not reported, and no clone a single base away is much larger than it. This sample was included in a study of shared clonotypes between healthy human individuals (dated by TCRdb to 2018 to 2021). For the study in its entirety: Two women and a few men aged 18 to 49 years were included in the cohort. For each donor, CD4 naive and CD4 memory were each run on three plates, CD8 naive on two plates, and CD8 memory on one plate. To estimate repertoire size and how much clonotypes are shared between individuals, the study performed deep sequencing of blood TCR repertoires from roughly five healthy adults. To increase sequencing depth and limit assay-specific biases, different laboratories used diverse techniques to prepare libraries and sequence TCR repertoires. Leukapheresis yielded between about 0.9 and 9.5 billion PBMCs per donor. The research as a whole found: Based on pairwise subsampling, the degree of clonotype sharing among donors was expected to be affected by sequencing depth. Even with the large sequencing depth, rarefaction of the sorted-subset datasets indicated that sequencing was incomplete. Higher generation probabilities were observed for clonotypes shared by all four sorted-subset donors than for non-shared clonotypes. Sharing across several donors was observed for roughly 5% of naive CD4, 3.5% of naive CD8, 2.3% of memory CD4, and roughly 0.4% of memory CD8 clonotypes. Because the study included only a small number of donors, the genetic and exposure-history diversity represented was limited. Estimated clonotype richness was generally larger for naive than for memory subsets. Sampling was restricted to blood, and TCR repertoires in tissue are likely to differ from TCR repertoires in blood.

Using the deep immunoSEQ assay, multiplex PCR amplified TCR CDR3 regions from genomic DNA. Extracted genomic DNA from each cell subset was spread evenly across all wells of several immunoSEQ 96-well plates, with each plate serving as a replicate. For sorted subsets, roughly 190 ng of genomic DNA, equivalent to some 30,000 T cell genomes, went into each replicate PCR. Purified libraries were quantified with a Qubit 3.0 fluorometer, sized on a Bioanalyzer 2100, and re-quantified with the KAPA Library Quantification kit. A separate single-read 150-cycle Illumina NextSeq 550 flow cell was used to sequence each immunoSEQ 96-well plate. The source study handled its data this way. Because only junctional sequences without quality scores were contained in the immunoSEQ output, filtering matching that applied to full-length reads could not be performed. To assign V/J genes and CDR3, sequences were annotated using PyIR, a Python wrapper for IgBLAST v1.9, with IMGT germline references. Reads were removed for weak V/J assignments (E-value above 1e-6), missing CDR3, stop codons, out-of-frame junctions, or ambiguous translated residues. A V3J clonotype was defined by an identical inferred V gene, J gene, and CDR3 amino acid sequence. The percentage overlap between two repertoires was calculated by dividing the number of shared unique clonotypes by the size of the smaller repertoire. RTK rarefaction, the Chao1 estimator, and Recon v2.1 estimates of unobserved clonotypes were used to assess repertoire richness. Generation probabilities for all TCRbeta clonotypes obtained by the gDNA method from several donors were computed using OLGA. Drawn from immuneACCESS, this table holds only the in-frame rearrangements with V and J called that TCRdb kept. Clones are partly lost; checked studies trace under half to an unresolved V gene and leave the rest unexplained. V and J calls and clone size are those listed in that table; D and trimming were worked out from the DNA. The sample table shows 550,000 to 850,000 clones, and roughly two thirds are seen once. Around 1.7% of the sample is in the top ten clones.

The donors were healthy, HIV-negative adults with no recently reported acute infections or vaccinations. Only Caucasian adults living in Nashville, Tennessee, USA were represented among the donors. CD4+ T cells were enriched by magnetic negative selection, after which naive cells were positively selected on CD45RA and the negative fraction was taken as the memory subset. Blood was obtained by leukapheresis, after which PBMCs were separated by Ficoll-Histopaque density gradient centrifugation and cryopreserved in liquid nitrogen vapor phase. Analytical flow cytometry was used to check the purity and quantity of each magnetically sorted T cell population. Each sorted fraction had its genomic DNA isolated and then quantified by UV absorbance on a Nanodrop 2000c. The trim is 4 bases for V and 3 bases for J, with a gap of 12 bases between the germline ends. The germline V gene provides CDR1 LGHNA and CDR2 YNFKEQ. From the cysteine through the phenylalanine, the CDR3 covers 14 amino acids. Only the CDR3 part of the read is kept: 42 bases, read in frame from the first base.

The material sequenced was memory CD4+ T cells sorted from blood. The meaning of the sample's cell subset or site label: CD45RA-negative fraction. The chain employs TRBV4-2 and TRBJ2-5; the D segment may tentatively be TRBD1 or TRBD2, each giving 5 matched bases. The TCR sequence derives from a woman aged 25 to 39 in good health. CDR3 loop: CASSPTGTEETQYF. Read as DNA, the sequence is TGTGCCAGCAGCCCAACCGGGACGGAAGAGACCCAGTACTTC.